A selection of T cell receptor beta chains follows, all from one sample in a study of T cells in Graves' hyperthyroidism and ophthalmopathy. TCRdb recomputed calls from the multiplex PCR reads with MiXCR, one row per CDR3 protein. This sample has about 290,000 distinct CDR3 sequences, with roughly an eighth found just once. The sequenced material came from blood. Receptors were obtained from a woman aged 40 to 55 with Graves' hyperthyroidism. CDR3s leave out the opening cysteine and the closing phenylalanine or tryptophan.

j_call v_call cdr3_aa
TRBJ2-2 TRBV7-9 ASSSTISRSGANTGELF
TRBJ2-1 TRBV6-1 ASKSTSGSVMGEQF
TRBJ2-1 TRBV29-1 SALSDILNEQF
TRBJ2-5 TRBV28 ASSSPTSGREETQY
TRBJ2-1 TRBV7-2 ASSRLSGNYNEQF
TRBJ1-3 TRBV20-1 SARDAAYRGGNTIY
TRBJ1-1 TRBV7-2 ASSLYRTLNTEAF
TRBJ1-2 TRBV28 ASSRPQGNYGYT
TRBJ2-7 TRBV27 ASSLGLAGGPGEQY
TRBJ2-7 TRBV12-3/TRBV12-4 ASSSGQGEHEQY
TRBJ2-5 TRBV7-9 ASRHQGGEETQY
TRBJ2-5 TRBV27 ASSFGYQETQY
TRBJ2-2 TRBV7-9 ASSPGRLAGGTGELF
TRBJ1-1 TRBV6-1 ASSYPLGQTEAF
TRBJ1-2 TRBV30 AWSVGEGTYGYT
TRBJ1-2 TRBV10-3 AISDSGVGYT
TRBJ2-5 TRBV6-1 ASSPWGGKETQY
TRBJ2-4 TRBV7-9 ASSPPPLLAGGHIQY
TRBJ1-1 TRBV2 ASSGDVNTEAF
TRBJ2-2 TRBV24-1 ATSSWTSGNPGELF
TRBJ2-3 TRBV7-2 ASSLVTSGRMDTQY
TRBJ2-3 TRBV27 ASTTYASFADTQY
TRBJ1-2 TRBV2 ASRSGQSYGYT
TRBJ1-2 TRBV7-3 ASSSGTQGPYT
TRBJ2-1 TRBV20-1 SARDPTGGDEQF
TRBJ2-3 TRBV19 ASQRSASTDTQY
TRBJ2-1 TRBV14 ASSPGSGRPTYNEQF
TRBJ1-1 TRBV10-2 ASLWGFENTEAF
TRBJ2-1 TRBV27 ASSLKGLGTYEQF
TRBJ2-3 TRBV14 ASSQLALGTQY
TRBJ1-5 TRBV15 ATSREVVSSGQPQH
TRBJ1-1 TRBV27 ASSLRTGGMANTEAF
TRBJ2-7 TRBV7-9 ASSPKVRSGDEQY
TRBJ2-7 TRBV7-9 ASSLGDRAGEQY
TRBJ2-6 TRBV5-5 ASSLAPSGANVLT
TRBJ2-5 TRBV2 ASSEASSSGIETQY
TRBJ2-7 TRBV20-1 SVPPPTGPIYEQY
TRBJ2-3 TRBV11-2 ASSFYRDADTQY
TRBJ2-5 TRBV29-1 SAKTGSNPEETQY
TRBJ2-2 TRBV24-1 ATSDSPGGSTGELF
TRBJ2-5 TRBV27 ASSVAGMTETQY
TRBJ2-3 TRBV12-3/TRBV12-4 ASSPSRGSSTDTQY
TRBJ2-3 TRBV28 ASEHPTKDTQY
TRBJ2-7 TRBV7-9 ASSLSGLAGVGEQY
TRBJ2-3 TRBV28 ASSRRDTDTQY